This TCR beta chain was retrieved from a study of memory CD4+ T cells and cytomegalovirus serostatus. CDR3 size: 15 residues. V was pared by 5 bases and J by 5 bases, with 18 bases between. The germline V gene encodes CDR1 SNHLY and CDR2 FYNNEI. TCRdb's table, derived via immunoSEQ multiplex PCR, lists solely in-frame clones and lacks some. The data show approximately 42,000 clones, around 80% seen once. Single viable CD3+CD4+CD8-CD45RO+ cells were sorted as the memory CD4+ T cells. This sequence originates from an adult in good health and CMV-seronegative. The genes are TRBV2 and TRBJ2-5; possibly TRBD2 for D (6 bases). Sequences were obtained from memory CD4+ T cells from blood. CDR3 in amino acids: CASSRRGGGRETQYF. As DNA, the CDR3 is TGTGCCAGCAGTCGTCGGGGAGGCGGCAGGGAGACCCAGTACTTC. Full variable domain (remainder filled in from reference TRBV2 and TRBJ2-5): EPEVTQTPSHQVTQMGQEVILRCVPISNHLYFYWYRQILGQKVEFLVSFYNNEISEKSEIFDDQFSVERPDGSNFTLKIRSTKLEDSAMYFCASSRRGGGRETQYFGPGTRLLVL.